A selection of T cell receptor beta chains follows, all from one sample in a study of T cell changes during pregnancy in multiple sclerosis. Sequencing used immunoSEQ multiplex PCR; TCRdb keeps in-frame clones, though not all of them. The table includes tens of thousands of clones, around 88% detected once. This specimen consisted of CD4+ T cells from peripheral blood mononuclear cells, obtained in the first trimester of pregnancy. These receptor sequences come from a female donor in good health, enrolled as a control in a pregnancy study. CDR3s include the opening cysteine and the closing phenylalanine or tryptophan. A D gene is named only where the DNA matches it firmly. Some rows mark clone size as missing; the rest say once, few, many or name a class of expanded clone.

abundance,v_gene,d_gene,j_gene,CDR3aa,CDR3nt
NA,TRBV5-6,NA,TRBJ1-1,CASRRGTEAFF,TGTGCCAGCAGAAGGGGAACTGAAGCTTTCTTT
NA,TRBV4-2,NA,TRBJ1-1,CASSLATTGTREAFF,TGTGCCAGCAGCTTGGCCACCACAGGGACAAGAGAAGCTTTCTTT
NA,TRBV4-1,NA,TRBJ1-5,CASSQDGGLGNQPQHF,TGCGCCAGCAGCCAAGACGGAGGTCTTGGCAATCAGCCCCAGCATTTT
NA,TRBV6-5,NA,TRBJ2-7,CASSGGYEQYF,TGTGCCAGCAGCGGGGGTTACGAGCAGTACTTC
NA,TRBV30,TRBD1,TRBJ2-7,CACSGQGPYEQYF,TGTGCCTGCTCTGGACAGGGCCCCTACGAGCAGTACTTC
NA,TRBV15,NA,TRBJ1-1,CATSRDLQAGGLNTEAFF,TGTGCCACCAGCAGAGATCTACAGGCGGGGGGACTGAACACTGAAGCTTTCTTT
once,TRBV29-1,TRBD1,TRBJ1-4,CSGGQVREKLFF,TGCAGCGGCGGACAGGTGCGGGAAAAACTGTTTTTT
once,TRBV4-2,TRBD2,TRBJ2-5,CASSQDNLAGGAGQYF,TGTGCCAGCAGCCAAGATAACCTAGCGGGGGGTGCGGGCCAGTACTTC
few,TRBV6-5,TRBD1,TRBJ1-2,CASRKGQAVYGYTF,TGTGCCAGCAGAAAAGGACAGGCAGTCTATGGCTACACCTTC
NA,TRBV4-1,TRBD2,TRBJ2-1,CASGQGPGGPPYNEQFF,TGCGCCAGCGGCCAAGGTCCGGGGGGGCCTCCCTACAATGAGCAGTTCTTC
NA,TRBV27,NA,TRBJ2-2,CASSLSTFTGELFF,TGTGCCAGCAGTTTATCGACTTTTACCGGGGAGCTGTTTTTT
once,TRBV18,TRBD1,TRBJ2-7,CASSPGTGGYEQYF,TGTGCCAGCTCACCTGGGACAGGGGGCTACGAGCAGTACTTC
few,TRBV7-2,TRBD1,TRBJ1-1,CASSFEDRGTEAFF,TGTGCCAGCAGCTTCGAGGACAGGGGCACTGAAGCTTTCTTT
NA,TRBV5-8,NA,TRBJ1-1,CASRRRGGETLTF,TGTGCCAGCCGACGACGGGGGGGGGAAACCCTGACCTTC
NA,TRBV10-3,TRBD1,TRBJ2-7,CATQDRLSYEQYF,TGTGCCACTCAGGACAGGTTATCCTACGAGCAGTACTTC
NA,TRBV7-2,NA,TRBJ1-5,CASSYLIGRNQPQHF,TGTGCCAGCAGCTATCTTATCGGGAGGAATCAGCCCCAGCATTTT
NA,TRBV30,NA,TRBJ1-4,CAWSVQGFQANEKLFF,TGTGCCTGGAGTGTACAGGGATTTCAAGCTAATGAAAAACTGTTTTTT
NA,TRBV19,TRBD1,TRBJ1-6,CASSSADRVNSPLHF,TGTGCCAGTAGTTCTGCCGACAGGGTTAATTCACCCCTCCACTTT
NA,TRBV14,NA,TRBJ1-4,CASSQVRGEKLFF,TGTGCCAGCAGCCAAGTTAGGGGTGAAAAACTGTTTTTT
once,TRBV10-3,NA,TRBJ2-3,CAIRGTTKNTQYF,TGTGCCATCAGGGGTACGACAAAGAATACGCAGTATTTT
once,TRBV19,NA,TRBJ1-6,CASSIYETELTSPLHF,TGTGCCAGTAGTATATATGAGACAGAGTTAACTTCACCCCTCCACTTT
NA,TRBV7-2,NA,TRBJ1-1,CASRQGSGVQTEAFF,TGTGCCAGCAGACAAGGATCGGGGGTCCAAACTGAAGCTTTCTTT
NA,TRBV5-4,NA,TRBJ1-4,CASSQRGGSNEKLFF,TGTGCCAGCAGCCAACGCGGGGGTTCTAATGAAAAACTGTTTTTT
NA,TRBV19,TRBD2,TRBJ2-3,CATKAGGGSTDTQYF,TGTGCCACTAAGGCCGGCGGGGGTAGCACAGATACGCAGTATTTT
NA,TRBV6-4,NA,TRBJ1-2,CASREMDIANYGYTF,TGTGCCAGCAGAGAGATGGACATAGCTAACTATGGCTACACCTTC
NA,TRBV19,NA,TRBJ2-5,CASSLGLEETQYF,TGTGCCAGTAGTCTCGGACTCGAAGAGACCCAGTACTTC
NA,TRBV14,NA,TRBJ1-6,CASSQVLGSSPLHF,TGTGCCAGCAGCCAAGTCTTAGGGAGTTCACCCCTCCACTTT
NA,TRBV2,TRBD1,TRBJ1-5,CASSDRGTNQPQHF,TGTGCCAGCAGTGACAGGGGGACCAATCAGCCCCAGCATTTT
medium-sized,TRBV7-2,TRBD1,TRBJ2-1,CASSLTGVSYNEQFF,TGTGCCAGCAGTTTAACAGGGGTCTCCTACAATGAGCAGTTCTTC
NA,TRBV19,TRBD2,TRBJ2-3,CASSADSAGGPQDTQYF,TGTGCCAGTAGTGCCGATAGTGCGGGGGGGCCCCAAGATACGCAGTATTTT
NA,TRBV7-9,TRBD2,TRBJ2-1,CASRPLEGGGAGKYEQFF,TGTGCCAGCAGACCATTAGAGGGCGGGGGGGCCGGAAAGTATGAGCAGTTCTTC
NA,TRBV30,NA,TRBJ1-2,CAWAMGAIAIYGYTF,TGTGCCTGGGCAATGGGGGCAATTGCTATCTATGGCTACACCTTC